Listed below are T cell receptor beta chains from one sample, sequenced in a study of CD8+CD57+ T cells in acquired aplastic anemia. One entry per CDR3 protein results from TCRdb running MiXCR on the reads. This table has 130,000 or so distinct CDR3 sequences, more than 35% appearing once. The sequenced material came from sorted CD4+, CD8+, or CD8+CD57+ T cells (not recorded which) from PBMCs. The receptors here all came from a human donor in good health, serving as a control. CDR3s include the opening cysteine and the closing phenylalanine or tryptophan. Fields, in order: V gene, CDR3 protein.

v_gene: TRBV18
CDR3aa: CASSPPGSYEQYF

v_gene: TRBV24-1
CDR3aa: CATSDRDQPQHF

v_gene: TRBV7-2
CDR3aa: CASSLTTTQYF

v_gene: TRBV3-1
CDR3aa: CASSFGTAIAYEQYF

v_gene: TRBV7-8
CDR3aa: CASSLAPYSYEQYF

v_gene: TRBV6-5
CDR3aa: CASSSPGQAAVQYF

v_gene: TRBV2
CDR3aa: CASSVGMESPLHF

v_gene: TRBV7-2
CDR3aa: CASSLGRYEQYF

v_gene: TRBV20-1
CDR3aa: CSARDVGAEQYF

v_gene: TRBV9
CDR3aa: CASSVEGQGLF

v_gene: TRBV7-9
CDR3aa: CASSLMGGETQYF

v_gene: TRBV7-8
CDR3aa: CASEPGGRAIADTQYF